This T cell receptor (beta chain) comes out of a study of CD8 T cells in ankylosing spondylitis. Study conclusions and caveats: Researchers reportedly found disease-linked clones significantly enriched in matched ankylosing spondylitis synovial fluid. In reactive arthritis synovial fluid and blood, some motif variants had been reported before. For ankylosing spondylitis blood, a TCR beta motif of under ten highly homologous variants appeared characteristic.

To note about this clonotype: Its antigen is unidentified.

CDR3 length: 15 amino acids. The germline CDR1 and CDR2 sequences are SGHTA and FQGNSA. V was cut by 2 bases and J by 2 bases, with 11 bases left in between. TCRdb used MiXCR to reprocess the 5' RACE reads, holding one entry per CDR3 protein. Among over 25,000 distinct CDR3 sequences listed, approximately 15% were seen once. This sequence was found in a male donor with ankylosing spondylitis or in good health (not recorded which). This chain joins TRBV7-2 and TRBJ2-3; D unclear. Material for sequencing was blood. CDR3 nucleotide sequence: TGTGCCAGCAGCTTAACTAAAATTCCCACAGATACGCAGTATTTT. Translation: CASSLTKIPTDTQYF. The full variable domain, rest sourced from reference TRBV7-2 and TRBJ2-3, is GAGVSQSPSNKVTEKGKDVELRCDPISGHTALYWYRQSLGQGLEFLIYFQGNSAPDKSGLPSDRFSAERTGGSVSTLTIQRTQQEDSAVYLCASSLTKIPTDTQYFGPGTRLTVL.